A selection of T cell receptor beta chains follows, all from one sample in a study of cytomegalovirus exposure and HLA in healthy donors. Sequenced by immunoSEQ multiplex PCR; TCRdb stores in-frame clones only, minus some. In the table there are about 140,000 clones, more than 65% of which are singletons. The sample consisted of PBMCs. These receptors were collected from a woman in her twenties or thirties in good health and CMV-seronegative. Each CDR3 is given with its conserved first and last residue. The D gene is left open where the match is weak.

j_gene: TRBJ1-1; d_gene: NA; v_gene: TRBV6-5; CDR3aa: CASSYGSNTEAFF
j_gene: TRBJ2-5; d_gene: TRBD2; v_gene: TRBV27; CDR3aa: CASSLTGLAGGIQETQYF
j_gene: TRBJ1-3; d_gene: TRBD1; v_gene: TRBV28; CDR3aa: CASSRQGSGNTIYF
j_gene: TRBJ1-3; d_gene: NA; v_gene: TRBV7-9; CDR3aa: CSSSSPGAIQGPSGNTIYF
j_gene: TRBJ2-2; d_gene: TRBD1; v_gene: TRBV7-9; CDR3aa: CASRTGTDTGELFF
j_gene: TRBJ2-3; d_gene: TRBD2; v_gene: TRBV2; CDR3aa: CASSPTSGRAKIADTQYF
j_gene: TRBJ2-2; d_gene: NA; v_gene: TRBV4-1; CDR3aa: CASSQEWRADTGELFF
j_gene: TRBJ1-5; d_gene: TRBD1; v_gene: TRBV5-8; CDR3aa: CASSPTGARSNQPQHF
j_gene: TRBJ2-1; d_gene: TRBD2; v_gene: TRBV5-8; CDR3aa: CASSLGLAGSYNEQFF
j_gene: TRBJ2-1; d_gene: TRBD2; v_gene: TRBV25-1; CDR3aa: CASSPGLAGNDEQFF
j_gene: TRBJ2-5; d_gene: NA; v_gene: TRBV5-1; CDR3aa: CASSLASGGYQETQYF
j_gene: TRBJ2-5; d_gene: NA; v_gene: TRBV7-2; CDR3aa: CASSLGVSLEETQYF
j_gene: TRBJ2-7; d_gene: TRBD2; v_gene: TRBV5-1; CDR3aa: CASSYIAGGSSTYLYEQYF
j_gene: TRBJ2-6; d_gene: NA; v_gene: TRBV2; CDR3aa: CASKGLTSGANVLTF
j_gene: TRBJ1-3; d_gene: NA; v_gene: TRBV29-1; CDR3aa: CSVEEQSGNTIYF
j_gene: TRBJ2-7; d_gene: TRBD2; v_gene: TRBV2; CDR3aa: CASRTGLAGDFYF
j_gene: TRBJ2-5; d_gene: NA; v_gene: TRBV7-7; CDR3aa: CASSQTGTPQETQYF
j_gene: TRBJ2-5; d_gene: NA; v_gene: TRBV20-1; CDR3aa: CSARRAAQYF
j_gene: TRBJ2-1; d_gene: TRBD2; v_gene: TRBV5-1; CDR3aa: CASSPQLAGTGNNEQFF
j_gene: TRBJ1-1; d_gene: NA; v_gene: TRBV6-1; CDR3aa: CASSPGPRRGAFF
j_gene: TRBJ1-3; d_gene: NA; v_gene: TRBV28; CDR3aa: CASSLAQGEAGNTIYF
j_gene: TRBJ2-3; d_gene: TRBD2; v_gene: TRBV7-8; CDR3aa: CASSLVGGGDTQYF
j_gene: TRBJ2-3; d_gene: NA; v_gene: TRBV7-3; CDR3aa: CASSLDQGTQYF
j_gene: TRBJ2-5; d_gene: NA; v_gene: TRBV13; CDR3aa: CASSSDQGQETQYF
j_gene: TRBJ2-5; d_gene: TRBD2; v_gene: TRBV11-2; CDR3aa: CASSPAGAGFTGETQYF
j_gene: TRBJ1-2; d_gene: NA; v_gene: TRBV19; CDR3aa: CASSILGGSPDYGYTF
j_gene: TRBJ1-6; d_gene: NA; v_gene: TRBV27; CDR3aa: CASSPDRSFYNSPLHF
j_gene: TRBJ2-7; d_gene: TRBD1; v_gene: TRBV9; CDR3aa: CASSARQGGTPYEQHF
j_gene: TRBJ1-5; d_gene: NA; v_gene: TRBV6-6; CDR3aa: CASKPLDRTLFSPQHF
j_gene: TRBJ2-6; d_gene: NA; v_gene: TRBV28; CDR3aa: CASSFAAAGANVLTF
j_gene: TRBJ2-5; d_gene: TRBD1; v_gene: TRBV5-5; CDR3aa: CASSLYRGETQYF
j_gene: TRBJ2-3; d_gene: TRBD2; v_gene: TRBV27; CDR3aa: CASSFSAGGPLDTQYF
j_gene: TRBJ1-2; d_gene: NA; v_gene: TRBV5-5; CDR3aa: CASSLKGGGATYGYTF
j_gene: TRBJ2-7; d_gene: NA; v_gene: TRBV11-2; CDR3aa: CASSLEYLSYEQYF
j_gene: TRBJ2-5; d_gene: TRBD2; v_gene: TRBV5-1; CDR3aa: CASRRREGTETQYF
j_gene: TRBJ2-2; d_gene: TRBD1; v_gene: TRBV6-5; CDR3aa: CASSPRQGAAGELFF
j_gene: TRBJ2-7; d_gene: TRBD2; v_gene: TRBV7-9; CDR3aa: CASSFPTSGRAKGEEQYF
j_gene: TRBJ1-1; d_gene: TRBD1; v_gene: TRBV6-5; CDR3aa: CASKATGGVTEAFF
j_gene: TRBJ1-3; d_gene: NA; v_gene: TRBV6-1; CDR3aa: CASSENFGGSSGNTIYF
j_gene: TRBJ1-1; d_gene: NA; v_gene: TRBV6-6; CDR3aa: CASTLTSAFLAEAFF
j_gene: TRBJ1-1; d_gene: TRBD1; v_gene: TRBV5-1; CDR3aa: CASSLGGDKRAFF
j_gene: TRBJ1-2; d_gene: TRBD1; v_gene: TRBV5-4; CDR3aa: CASSRGGRSYGYTF
j_gene: TRBJ2-1; d_gene: NA; v_gene: TRBV4-2; CDR3aa: CASSPRMSRGGYNEQFF
j_gene: TRBJ2-2; d_gene: TRBD2; v_gene: TRBV6-1; CDR3aa: CASSELSGGSGELFF
j_gene: TRBJ1-2; d_gene: NA; v_gene: TRBV9; CDR3aa: CASSERDTTYGYTF
j_gene: TRBJ2-7; d_gene: TRBD1; v_gene: TRBV5-1; CDR3aa: CASSLQGDTYEQYF